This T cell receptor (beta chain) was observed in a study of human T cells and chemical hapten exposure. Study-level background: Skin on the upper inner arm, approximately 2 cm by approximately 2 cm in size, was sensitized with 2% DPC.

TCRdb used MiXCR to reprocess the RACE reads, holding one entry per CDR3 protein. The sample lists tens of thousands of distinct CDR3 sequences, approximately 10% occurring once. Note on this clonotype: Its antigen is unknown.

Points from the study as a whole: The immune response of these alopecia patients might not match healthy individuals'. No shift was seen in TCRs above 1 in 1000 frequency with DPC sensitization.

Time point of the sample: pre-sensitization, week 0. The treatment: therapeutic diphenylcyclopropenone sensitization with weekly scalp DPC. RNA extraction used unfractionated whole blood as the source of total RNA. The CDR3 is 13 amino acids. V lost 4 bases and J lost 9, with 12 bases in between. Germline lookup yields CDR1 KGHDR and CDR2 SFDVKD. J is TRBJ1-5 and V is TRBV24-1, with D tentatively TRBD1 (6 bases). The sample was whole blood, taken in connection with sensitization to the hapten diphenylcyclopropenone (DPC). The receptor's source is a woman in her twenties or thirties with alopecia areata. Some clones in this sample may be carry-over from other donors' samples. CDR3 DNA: TGTGCCACCAGTGAAAATACAGGGACGCCCCAGCATTTT. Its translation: CATSENTGTPQHF.